This is a list of T cell receptor beta chains from one sample in a study of memory CD4+ T cells and cytomegalovirus serostatus. Data came from immunoSEQ multiplex PCR; TCRdb stores just in-frame clones and leaves some out. The repertoire holds 50,000 to 65,000 clones, with about 80% as singletons. The sequencing sample was made of memory CD4+ T cells from blood. Receptors were obtained from an adult in good health and CMV-seropositive. The CDR3 runs from the conserved cysteine through the conserved F or W. A D gene is named only where the DNA matches it firmly. A clone size is listed for some rows: how often the clone was seen (once, few, many), or a class if it is expanded.

TRBJ2-5 | . | once | TRBV28 | CASSLSARGTQYF | TGTGCCAGCAGTCTCAGTGCTAGAGGGACCCAGTACTTC
TRBJ2-2 | . | . | TRBV19 | CASSPLVSLANTGELFF | TGTGCCAGTAGCCCTTTGGTCAGCCTCGCGAACACCGGGGAGCTGTTTTTT
TRBJ2-7 | . | . | TRBV6-6 | CASSSPPEDNEQYF | TGTGCCAGCAGTTCCCCCCCGGAAGATAACGAGCAGTACTTC
TRBJ1-1 | . | . | TRBV5-4 | CASSLGLANTEAFF | TGTGCCAGCAGCCTGGGTCTTGCGAACACTGAAGCTTTCTTT
TRBJ2-1 | . | . | TRBV7-2 | CASERRGGNEQFF | TGTGCCAGCGAGCGAAGGGGGGGCAATGAGCAGTTCTTC
TRBJ2-3 | TRBD2 | . | TRBV28 | CASSGAGGVNTQYF | TGTGCCAGCAGTGGGGCGGGAGGGGTTAATACGCAGTATTTT
TRBJ1-1 | . | . | TRBV18 | CASSLRDGRLNTEAFF | TGTGCCAGCTCACTTAGGGACGGCAGACTGAACACTGAAGCTTTCTTT
TRBJ2-3 | TRBD2 | . | TRBV4-2 | CASGSGDTDTQYF | TGTGCCAGCGGGAGCGGGGACACAGATACGCAGTATTTT
TRBJ2-2 | . | . | TRBV7-3 | CASRRTNTGELFF | TGTGCCAGCAGACGGACGAACACCGGGGAGCTGTTTTTT
TRBJ1-1 | . | . | TRBV14 | CASSQGGLTEAFF | TGTGCCAGCAGCCAGGGGGGTTTGACTGAAGCTTTCTTT
TRBJ2-7 | . | . | TRBV2 | CASRNRDVSAPTYEQYF | TGTGCCAGCAGAAACAGGGACGTCTCAGCCCCAACCTACGAGCAGTACTTC
TRBJ2-1 | TRBD2 | . | TRBV27 | CASSPTGLAGPGAFF | TGTGCCAGCAGTCCAACGGGACTAGCGGGGCCAGGGGCGTTCTTC
TRBJ1-5 | . | . | TRBV6-5 | CASSYAGNQPQHF | TGTGCCAGCAGTTACGCGGGAAATCAGCCCCAGCATTTT
TRBJ1-1 | . | . | TRBV28 | CASITGVHTEAFF | TGTGCCAGTATTACGGGGGTTCACACTGAAGCTTTCTTT
TRBJ2-4 | . | . | TRBV11-2 | CASSPGLRLFGIQYF | TGTGCCAGCAGCCCCGGGCTCAGGCTTTTTGGCATTCAGTACTTC
TRBJ1-5 | . | . | TRBV5-1 | CASSLNPGTQPQHF | TGCGCCAGCAGCTTGAATCCAGGGACCCAGCCCCAGCATTTT
TRBJ2-1 | . | . | TRBV11-2 | CASSLALGLDEQFF | TGTGCCAGCAGCTTAGCGTTGGGTCTTGATGAGCAGTTCTTC
TRBJ1-2 | TRBD1 | . | TRBV2 | CASATGGYGYTF | TGTGCCAGCGCGACAGGGGGTTATGGCTACACCTTC
TRBJ2-3 | . | . | TRBV6-5 | CASSYMGGKDTQYF | TGTGCCAGCAGTTACATGGGTGGGAAAGATACGCAGTATTTT
TRBJ2-5 | . | . | TRBV18 | CASSPFSGEQETQYF | TGTGCCAGCTCACCATTCAGCGGAGAACAAGAGACCCAGTACTTC
TRBJ1-1 | . | medium-sized | TRBV5-6 | CASSSRTASNTEAFF | TGTGCCAGCAGCTCGCGGACAGCCTCGAACACTGAAGCTTTCTTT
TRBJ2-1 | . | once | TRBV28 | CASSFKGRAYNEQFF | TGTGCCAGCAGTTTTAAAGGTAGGGCGTACAATGAGCAGTTCTTC
TRBJ2-2 | TRBD1 | . | TRBV28 | CASRRRLPGQGDTGELFF | TGTGCCAGCAGGAGAAGGCTTCCGGGACAGGGGGACACCGGGGAGCTGTTTTTT
TRBJ2-1 | TRBD2 | few | TRBV7-9 | CASSFGGTSGFSYNEQFF | TGTGCCAGCAGCTTTGGCGGGACTAGCGGATTTTCCTACAATGAGCAGTTCTTC
TRBJ2-3 | . | few | TRBV7-7 | CASSLGSGDADTQYF | TGTGCCAGCAGCTTAGGGTCGGGAGATGCAGATACGCAGTATTTT
TRBJ2-1 | . | . | TRBV30 | CAWSNNMVNEQFF | TGTGCCTGGAGTAATAATATGGTCAATGAGCAGTTCTTC
TRBJ2-3 | . | . | TRBV7-2 | CASSLVGALPTDTQYF | TGTGCCAGCAGCTTAGTGGGGGCCCTGCCCACAGATACGCAGTATTTT
TRBJ2-3 | . | . | TRBV5-1 | CASSLRGLGTDTQYF | TGCGCCAGCAGCTTGAGGGGGTTAGGCACAGATACGCAGTATTTT
TRBJ1-2 | TRBD1 | . | TRBV19 | CASSIGWTGSYYGYTF | TGTGCCAGTAGTATTGGATGGACAGGATCCTACTATGGCTACACCTTC
TRBJ1-2 | . | once | TRBV28 | CASRVTNYGYTF | TGTGCCAGCAGGGTAACGAACTATGGCTACACCTTC
TRBJ2-7 | TRBD2 | . | TRBV18 | CASSPGSSAGDEQYF | TGTGCCAGCTCACCCGGTAGCTCCGCGGGAGACGAGCAGTACTTC
TRBJ2-3 | . | . | TRBV5-5 | CASSPGPQDTQYF | TGTGCCAGCAGCCCGGGACCTCAAGATACGCAGTATTTT
TRBJ1-5 | . | . | TRBV6-1 | CASSEGYNQPQHF | TGTGCCAGCAGTGAAGGGTACAATCAGCCCCAGCATTTT
TRBJ2-3 | . | . | TRBV10-3 | CAISQEGDTDTQYF | TGTGCCATCAGTCAGGAGGGGGACACAGATACGCAGTATTTT
TRBJ1-5 | TRBD1 | . | TRBV18 | CASSDTGEEQPQHF | TGTGCCAGCTCGGATACAGGGGAGGAACAGCCCCAGCATTTT
TRBJ2-1 | TRBD2 | . | TRBV30 | CAWSVLAGDNEQFF | TGTGCCTGGAGTGTACTAGCGGGAGACAATGAGCAGTTCTTC
TRBJ2-3 | . | . | TRBV7-2 | CASSFILDTQYF | TGTGCCAGCAGCTTTATTCTAGATACGCAGTATTTT
TRBJ2-1 | TRBD1 | . | TRBV11-3 | CASGTGGANEQFF | TGTGCCAGCGGGACAGGGGGAGCCAATGAGCAGTTCTTC
TRBJ2-5 | . | . | TRBV7-8 | CASSLGGRTRETQYF | TGTGCCAGCAGCTTAGGAGGGAGAACTAGGGAGACCCAGTACTTC
TRBJ2-1 | . | few | TRBV7-9 | CASSIIRRGVYNEQFF | TGTGCCAGCAGCATCATCAGGAGGGGGGTCTACAATGAGCAGTTCTTC
TRBJ2-3 | TRBD2 | . | TRBV5-1 | CASSRTSGSPDTQYF | TGCGCCAGCAGCCGGACTAGCGGGAGTCCAGATACGCAGTATTTT
TRBJ1-6 | . | . | TRBV2 | CASEERNSPLHF | TGTGCCAGCGAGGAAAGGAATTCACCCCTCCACTTT
TRBJ2-2 | . | once | TRBV4-1 | CASNNNGQTNTGELFF | TGCGCCAGCAACAACAACGGACAGACGAACACCGGGGAGCTGTTTTTT
TRBJ1-1 | . | . | TRBV10-3 | CAISDHTEAFF | TGTGCCATCAGTGACCACACTGAAGCTTTCTTT
TRBJ2-5 | . | . | TRBV28 | CASSLTETQYF | TGTGCCAGCAGTCTGACAGAGACCCAGTACTTC